The clone carrying this T cell receptor (beta chain) has at least ten counts. Priming of first-strand cDNA relied on TRAV- and TRBV-specific primers (covering alpha and beta chains). TCR amplification used 20 PCR cycles, a constant-region primer and a V-primer adapter. A single record per CDR3 protein comes from TCRdb applying MiXCR to the reads. The sample includes 85,000 to 95,000 distinct CDR3 sequences, under 9.5% seen only once; the top ten take 0.8% to 1.3%. The entry originates in a study of low-dose radiotherapy and immunotherapy resistance in tumors. Study as a whole: Cohort 1 was treated with 0.5 Gy per fraction at 2-week intervals, amounting to 6.5 Gy overall. The study gave patients oral aspirin 300 mg daily for four cycles from cycle 1 day 1.

Time point indicated: before trial treatment. Patients qualified if they had advanced solid tumors that lacked tumor-infiltrating lymphocytes. The sequence came from a male donor with prostate cancer. The starting material was PBMCs, obtained before treatment.

CDR3 sequence: CASIRRGDYEQYF. DNA of the CDR3: TGTGCCAGTATACGGAGGGGGGACTACGAGCAGTACTTC. The genes are TRBV28 and TRBJ2-7; perhaps D is TRBD1 or TRBD2 (6 bases each). This CDR3 contains 13 residues. Looked up from germline, CDR1 is MDHEN and CDR2 is SYDVKM. V lost 9 bases and J lost 3, with 15 bases in between.